A selection of T cell receptor beta chains follows, all from one sample in a study of blood T cell repertoires in COVID-19. Repertoires were generated with immunoSEQ multiplex PCR, while TCRdb's copy carries only in-frame clones and drops some. The sample carries 200,000 to 300,000 clones, roughly 90% recorded once. Sequenced sample: peripheral blood. The receptors here all came from a human donor in a cohort sampled during active COVID-19. The CDR3 runs from the conserved cysteine through the conserved F or W. The order of the fields is J gene, D gene, clone size, V gene, CDR3 DNA, CDR3 protein. A D gene is named only where the DNA matches it firmly. The listing skips clone size in some rows; elsewhere it reads once, few, many or a size class.

TRBJ1-1	.	.	TRBV6-1	TGTGCCAGCAGTGAAAAGGGGCTTGGGGGGGGCCTGAACACTGAAGCTTTCTTT	CASSEKGLGGGLNTEAFF
TRBJ2-7	TRBD1	.	TRBV2	TGTGCCAGCGGTCCCCGGGACAGTTACTCCTACGAGCAGTACTTC	CASGPRDSYSYEQYF
TRBJ2-5	TRBD2	.	TRBV5-1	TGCGCCAGCAGCAAGGGGACTATCGAAGAGACCCAGTACTTC	CASSKGTIEETQYF
TRBJ2-7	.	few	TRBV19	TGTGCCAGTAGTATCGGACAGAACGAGCAGTACTTC	CASSIGQNEQYF
TRBJ2-1	.	.	TRBV18	TGTGCCAGCTCACCGGGGCTGGACAATGAGCAGTTCTTC	CASSPGLDNEQFF
TRBJ2-7	.	.	TRBV11-3	TGTGCCAGCAGCTTAGCCGACGTCGGGGAGCAGTACTTC	CASSLADVGEQYF
TRBJ2-5	.	once	TRBV6-5	TGTGCCAAAACAGAACAAGAGACCCAGTACTTC	CAKTEQETQYF
TRBJ1-1	TRBD1	.	TRBV5-4	TGTGCCAGCAGCGGACGGACAGGGTCCCCGAACACTGAAGCTTTCTTT	CASSGRTGSPNTEAFF
TRBJ2-1	TRBD2	.	TRBV28	TGTGCCAGCACACCATATTCGGGACTATCGAAGGAAGGTGAGCAGTTCTTC	CASTPYSGLSKEGEQFF
TRBJ2-5	TRBD2	few	TRBV30	TGTGCCTGGAGTGGGACCGCGGGAGCGAGAACCCAGTACTTC	CAWSGTAGARTQYF
TRBJ2-7	TRBD2	.	TRBV5-4	TGTGCCAGCAGCGCCCGACTAGCGGGGGCCTACGAGCAGTACTTC	CASSARLAGAYEQYF
TRBJ1-2	.	.	TRBV6-5	TGTGCCAGCAGTCCAATTACCGGGGATGGCTACACCTTC	CASSPITGDGYTF
TRBJ1-2	.	.	TRBV5-1	TGCGCCAGCAGCTCCAAGACAAGCTCCTTTGACTATGGCTACACCTTC	CASSSKTSSFDYGYTF
TRBJ2-7	TRBD1	.	TRBV7-3	TGTGCCAGCAGCAAAGACAGGGGACAGCAGTACTTC	CASSKDRGQQYF
TRBJ2-7	.	.	TRBV28	TGTGCCGTCAAGAAGGACAGTCTCAGAAGGAGCTCCTACGAGCAGTACTTC	CAVKKDSLRRSSYEQYF
TRBJ1-2	.	.	TRBV30	TGTGCCTGGAGTGCGGGAGTCTATGGCTACACCTTC	CAWSAGVYGYTF
TRBJ1-1	.	.	TRBV6-1	TGTGCCAGCAGTGAACCTGGACTCTTCGAAGCTTTCTTT	CASSEPGLFEAFF
TRBJ1-2	.	.	TRBV6-5	TGTGCCAGCAGTTATGGCGGCACGGGGGGCTACACCTTC	CASSYGGTGGYTF
TRBJ1-2	.	.	TRBV30	TGTGCCTGGAGAGCGGTGGGGGGTGGCTACACCTTC	CAWRAVGGGYTF
TRBJ1-2	.	.	TRBV15	TGTGCCACCAGCAGAGATGAGGCGGTGGGGCATTATGGCTACACCTTC	CATSRDEAVGHYGYTF
TRBJ1-5	TRBD1	.	TRBV9	TGTGCCAGCAGTCCAGGGGGCTTTAGCAATCAGCCCCAGCATTTT	CASSPGGFSNQPQHF
TRBJ1-1	.	.	TRBV28	TGTGCCAGCAGTTACATCAACACTGAAGCTTTCTTT	CASSYINTEAFF
TRBJ2-1	TRBD2	.	TRBV7-8	TGTGCCAGCAGCTTAAGCGGGGGGGGGTACAATGAGCAGTTCTTC	CASSLSGGGYNEQFF
TRBJ1-5	.	few	TRBV28	TGTGCCAGCAGTTGGTCGACAGGTCGTGGGCCCCAGCATTTT	CASSWSTGRGPQHF
TRBJ2-3	.	.	TRBV7-9	TGTGCCAGCAGCACGACTCGCGGGAAGCCGTCAGATACGCAGTATTTT	CASSTTRGKPSDTQYF
TRBJ1-2	.	once	TRBV30	TGTGCCTCACCGTACAGGGTCGGCTATGGCTACACCTTC	CASPYRVGYGYTF
TRBJ1-2	TRBD1	.	TRBV7-2	TGTGCCAGCAGCTTAGAGGGGGACAGGGTCTATGGCTACACCTTC	CASSLEGDRVYGYTF
TRBJ1-2	.	.	TRBV4-3	TGCGCCAGCAGCCAAGCAGGCCTTTATGGCTACACCTTC	CASSQAGLYGYTF
TRBJ2-7	.	.	TRBV18	TGTGCCAGCTCACTTGACCAGGGGTCCCTCTACGAGCAGTACTTC	CASSLDQGSLYEQYF
TRBJ1-1	.	.	TRBV5-6	TGTGCCAGCAGCTCCGCGTCCACGGGGAACACTGAAGCTTTCTTT	CASSSASTGNTEAFF
TRBJ1-5	.	.	TRBV6-2/TRBV6-3	TGTGCCAGCAGTCCCACAAGGACAGACAATCAGCCCCAGCATTTT	CASSPTRTDNQPQHF
TRBJ1-5	TRBD1	once	TRBV6-5	TGTGCCAGCAGTTATGGGACAGGGATAAATCAGCCCCAGCATTTT	CASSYGTGINQPQHF
TRBJ1-5	.	.	TRBV12-3/TRBV12-4	TGTGCCAGCAGCCGCTCAGCGGGACCCCAGCATTTT	CASSRSAGPQHF
TRBJ1-5	.	.	TRBV9	TGTGCCAGCAGCGTAGGGGGGCTAAATCAGCCCCAGCATTTT	CASSVGGLNQPQHF
TRBJ1-2	TRBD1	.	TRBV9	TGTGCCAGCAGCCCGATAGCGGGACTAGGGGGCGCCTTTGGGGGCTACACCTTC	CASSPIAGLGGAFGGYTF
TRBJ2-7	TRBD2	.	TRBV28	TGTGCCAGCAGCCCGGCCCTCGGGGGGGGCACCTACGAGCAGTACTTC	CASSPALGGGTYEQYF
TRBJ2-2	TRBD2	.	TRBV11-2	TGTGCCAGCAGCTTGAGCGGGAGAGACACCGGGGAGCTGTTTTTT	CASSLSGRDTGELFF
TRBJ2-1	TRBD2	.	TRBV30	TGTGCCTGGAGTGCCCGTCGCGGCGGGAGGGTTGAGAATGAGCAGTTCTTC	CAWSARRGGRVENEQFF
TRBJ2-7	TRBD1	.	TRBV5-6	TGTGCCAGCAGCTTCGGGACAGCCCACGAGCAGTACTTC	CASSFGTAHEQYF
TRBJ1-6	.	.	TRBV21-1	TGTGCCAGGGAGGGGACAGTCAGGAATTCACCCCTCCACTTT	CAREGTVRNSPLHF
TRBJ1-6	.	.	TRBV12-3/TRBV12-4	TGTGCCAGCAGCCGACACGCAAATTCACCCCTCCACTTT	CASSRHANSPLHF
TRBJ1-5	TRBD1	.	TRBV27	TGTGCCAGCAGTATGGACAGGGGTGCTAATCAGCCCCAGCATTTT	CASSMDRGANQPQHF
TRBJ2-5	TRBD2	.	TRBV2	TGTGCCAGCAGAAGACTAGCGGGGGCCCAAGAGACCCAGTACTTC	CASRRLAGAQETQYF
TRBJ2-7	TRBD2	.	TRBV6-2/TRBV6-3	TGTGCCAGCAGTGGACTAGCGGGGTTCGAGCAGTACTTC	CASSGLAGFEQYF